The 9 T cell receptor beta chains listed next were all sequenced from one sample in a study of T-cell memory formation after mild COVID-19. Using its own MiXCR run on the 5' RACE reads, TCRdb lists one record per CDR3 protein. The table shows about 140,000 distinct CDR3 sequences, with more than 14% occurring only once. Material for sequencing was PBMCs or a T cell subset sorted from them (not recorded which). The receptor set was obtained from an adult woman who had mild COVID-19 (a few samples of this study predate the infection). Cell type and time point are not known.

The V call is TRBV18, the J call TRBJ2-1; 13 positions match TRBD2. The germline gives CDR1 KGHSH, CDR2 LQKENI. The CDR3 consists of 18 residues. The V and J ends lost 6 bases and 0 bases, in that order; junction bases with no gene match: 8. The CDR3 DNA reads TGTGCCAGCTCCCCCTGGACTAGCGGGAGAAGCTCCTACAATGAGCAGTTCTTC. Amino acids: CASSPWTSGRSSYNEQFF.

The sample holds a few counts of this clonotype. The genes are TRBV3-1 and TRBJ2-7; D unclear. The CDR3 runs to 11 residues. The V gene's germline CDR1 is LGHDT and CDR2 YNNKEL (reference sequence). V was trimmed by 2 bases and J by 7 bases, leaving 6 bases between them. The CDR3 nucleotides are TGTGCCAGCAGCCAAACAAAGGAGCAGTACTTC. This codes for CASSQTKEQYF.

The CDR3 coding sequence is TGCGCCAGCAGCTTGGACAGGGAAAGATCGTACTTC. This codes for CASSLDRERSYF. J is TRBJ2-7 and V is TRBV5-1; D possibly corresponds to TRBD1 (6 bases). Germline V gives CDR1 SGHRS, CDR2 YFSETQ. V was shortened by 0 bases and J by 12 bases, with 13 bases between the two germline ends. The CDR3 contains 12 residues.

Ten or more counts support this clonotype. The V and J genes are TRBV5-1 and TRBJ1-2; D remains unclear. With 4 bases removed from V and 6 bases from J, the gap between germline ends came to 13 bases. This CDR3 has 13 residues. Germline values: CDR1 SGHRS, CDR2 YFSETQ. The CDR3 loop is CASSHINDHGYTF. The CDR3 DNA is TGCGCCAGCAGCCACATAAATGACCATGGCTACACCTTC.

Only a few counts were recorded for this clonotype. The chain carries TRBV29-1 and TRBJ1-1; unclear D gene. The CDR3 has 12 amino acids. Germline V lookup: CDR1 SQVTM, CDR2 ANQGSEA. Trimming took 4 bases from V and 3 from J, leaving 9 bases between them. As DNA, the CDR3 is TGCAGCGTTGCTAATATGGACACTGAAGCTTTCTTT. Its protein is CSVANMDTEAFF.

The chain joins TRBV24-1 to TRBJ2-7; D might be TRBD1 or TRBD2, each matching 5 bases. The length of the CDR3 is 15 residues. CDR1 and CDR2 (germline): KGHDR, SFDVKD. V dropped 12 bases and J dropped 0 bases, with 20 bases sitting between them. The CDR3, as DNA: TGTGCCGAAAGCCCCAAGCCAGGGAGCTCCTACGAGCAGTACTTC. Protein product: CAESPKPGSSYEQYF.

This chain links TRBV15 with TRBJ2-3; 7 nucleotides agree with TRBD2. CDR3 length equals 17 residues. The V segment lost 0 bases and the J segment 2 bases; nucleotides outside the gene matches: 8. Germline values: CDR1 LNHNV, CDR2 YYDKDF (reference sequence). CDR3 loop: CATSRDGEGGPTDTQYF. CDR3 nucleotide sequence: TGTGCCACCAGCAGAGATGGAGAGGGAGGGCCCACAGATACGCAGTATTTT.

The chain combines TRBV29-1 with TRBJ1-1; 7 positions match TRBD1. Germline CDR1 is SQVTM and CDR2 is ANQGSEA. The CDR3 is 16 residues long. After removal of 7 bases from V and 1 base from J, the junction contained 15 bases not matched to a gene. CDR3 region: CSAVPFVTGTNTEAFF. CDR3 sequence (DNA): TGCAGCGCTGTCCCCTTTGTGACAGGGACGAACACTGAAGCTTTCTTT. The whole variable domain, filled in from reference TRBV29-1 and TRBJ1-1, reads SAVISQKPSRDICQRGTSLTIQCQVDSQVTMMFWYRQQPGQSLTLIATANQGSEATYESGFVIDKFPISRPNLTFSTLTVSNMSPEDSSIYLCSAVPFVTGTNTEAFFGQGTRLTVV.

This clonotype was picked up a small number of times. The chain combines TRBV12-3 or TRBV12-4 with TRBJ1-2; possible D gene TRBD1, 6 bases. The CDR3 extends over 15 amino acids. Between the trimmed V and J ends, which lost 6 bases and 2 bases, there was a span of 16 bases. This chain's CDR3 is CASRARGGANYGYTF. CDR3 coding DNA: TGTGCCAGCAGGGCCCGGGGGGGCGCAAACTATGGCTACACCTTC.